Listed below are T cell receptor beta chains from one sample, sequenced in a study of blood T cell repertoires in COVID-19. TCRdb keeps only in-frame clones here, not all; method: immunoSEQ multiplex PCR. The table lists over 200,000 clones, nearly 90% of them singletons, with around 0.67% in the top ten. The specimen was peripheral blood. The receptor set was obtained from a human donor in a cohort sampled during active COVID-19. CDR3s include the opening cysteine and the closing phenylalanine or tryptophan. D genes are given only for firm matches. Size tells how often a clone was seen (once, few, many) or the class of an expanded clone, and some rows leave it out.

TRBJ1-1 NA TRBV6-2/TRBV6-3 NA TGTGCCAGCAGCTCCGGGACTCAAGCTTTCTTT CASSSGTQAFF
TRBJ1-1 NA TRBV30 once TGTGCCTGGAGTGTACGTCTAGGTAAGGAGACTGAAGCTTTCTTT CAWSVRLGKETEAFF
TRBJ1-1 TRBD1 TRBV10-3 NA TGTGCCATCAGTGAGTCAGGTGGGGACTCGACAGGGGTGAACACTGAAGCTTTCTTT CAISESGGDSTGVNTEAFF
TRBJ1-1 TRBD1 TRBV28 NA TGTGCCAGCAGTCCAGGCGGACAGGCGAACACTGAAGCTTTCTTT CASSPGGQANTEAFF
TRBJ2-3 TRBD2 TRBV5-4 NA TGTGCCAGCAGCTTTCGTCTAGCGGGGGTCACAGATACGCAGTATTTT CASSFRLAGVTDTQYF
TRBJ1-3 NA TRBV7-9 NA TGTGCCAGCAGCCTCCCCCTCTCTGGAAACACCATATATTTT CASSLPLSGNTIYF
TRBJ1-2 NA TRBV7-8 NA TGTGCCAGCAGCCCAAGGGGTTCAGGCTATGGCTACACCTTC CASSPRGSGYGYTF
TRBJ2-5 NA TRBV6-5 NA TGTGCCAGCAGTTCCCACCGGGCCGGGGGTCCCAAGACCCAGTACTTC CASSSHRAGGPKTQYF
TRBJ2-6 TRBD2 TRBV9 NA TGTGCCAGCAGCTCACAGCCCATGACTAGCTATGCTGGGGCCAACGTCCTGACTTTC CASSSQPMTSYAGANVLTF
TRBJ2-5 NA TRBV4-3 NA TGCGCCAGCAGCCAGCGAGGGTTGGGGGGCAGGGGGCAAGAGACCCAGTACTTC CASSQRGLGGRGQETQYF
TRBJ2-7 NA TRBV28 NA TGTGCCAGCAGTTTTAGACTTATCTACGAGCAGTACTTC CASSFRLIYEQYF
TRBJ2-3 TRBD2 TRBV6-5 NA TGTGCCAGCAGCCATAAAGCGGGGGTAGTCGGTACGCAGTATTTT CASSHKAGVVGTQYF
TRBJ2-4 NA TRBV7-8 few TGTGCCAGCAGCTCTGAGAGGGTCCTAGCCAAAAACATTCAGTACTTC CASSSERVLAKNIQYF
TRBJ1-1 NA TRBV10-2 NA TGCGCCAGCAGTGAGTCGCGAACTGAAGCTTTCTTT CASSESRTEAFF
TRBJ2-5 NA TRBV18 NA TGTGCCAGCTCACTGCGTGATGCCGGGACCCAGTACTTC CASSLRDAGTQYF
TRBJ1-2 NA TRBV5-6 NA TGTGCCAGCAAGTACGGGTTTCCCAACTATGGCTACACCTTC CASKYGFPNYGYTF
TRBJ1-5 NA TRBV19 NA TGTGCCAGTAGTAAGGCAGGGCGCAATCAGCCCCAGCATTTT CASSKAGRNQPQHF
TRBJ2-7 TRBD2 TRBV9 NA TGTGCCAGCAGCGTAGGACTAGCGGAGTACGAGCAGTACTTC CASSVGLAEYEQYF
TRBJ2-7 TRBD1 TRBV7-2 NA TGTGCCAGCAGCCCCCGACAGGGGGCGAACGAGCAGTACTTC CASSPRQGANEQYF
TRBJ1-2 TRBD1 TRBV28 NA TGTGCCAGCAGTCTGCCACAGGGGGCGGGTTATGGCTACACCTTC CASSLPQGAGYGYTF
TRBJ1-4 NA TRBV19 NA TGTGCCAGTAGTATATCGGGGAGCACTAATGAAAAACTGTTTTTT CASSISGSTNEKLFF
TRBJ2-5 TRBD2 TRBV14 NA TGTGCCAGCAGCCAAGGAGGGGAGGGGCTTGACCAGTACTTC CASSQGGEGLDQYF
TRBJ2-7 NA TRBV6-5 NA TGTGCCACCATGGACGGACTCGGGGTAAACGAGCAGTACTTC CATMDGLGVNEQYF
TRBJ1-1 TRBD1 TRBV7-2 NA TGTGCCAGCAGCCCCGGGACAGCTAACACTGAAGCTTTCTTT CASSPGTANTEAFF
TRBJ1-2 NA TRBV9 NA TGTGCCAGCAGCGTAGGTTTGGGGACGGGGGGCTATGGCTACACCTTC CASSVGLGTGGYGYTF
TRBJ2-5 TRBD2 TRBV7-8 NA TGTGCCAGCAGCTTAGCCAGCGGGGGGGCCCAAGAGACCCAGTACTTC CASSLASGGAQETQYF
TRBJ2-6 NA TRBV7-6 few TGTGCCAGCAGCTTAGCGTCTAGGACTGAATTCTCTGGGGCCAACGTCCTGACTTTC CASSLASRTEFSGANVLTF
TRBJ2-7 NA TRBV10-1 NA TGCGCCAGCAGTGAATACAACTCCTACGAGCAGTACTTC CASSEYNSYEQYF
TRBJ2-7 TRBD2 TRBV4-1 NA TGCGCCAGCAGCCAAGGGGCGGGGGGGCCAGAGCAGTACTTC CASSQGAGGPEQYF
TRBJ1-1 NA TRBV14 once TGTGCCAGCAGCCCCCGGACAGTGATGAACACTGAAGCTTTCTTT CASSPRTVMNTEAFF
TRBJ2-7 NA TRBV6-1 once TGTGCCAGCAGTGAAGCGGTGGGAGGCCACGAGCAGTACTTC CASSEAVGGHEQYF
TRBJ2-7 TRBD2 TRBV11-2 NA TGTGCCAGCAGCTTAGAAGCTAGCGGGGGCTACGAGCAGTACTTC CASSLEASGGYEQYF
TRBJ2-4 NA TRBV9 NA TGTGCCAGCAGCGTTGTTGGTGGCCGGGACATTCAGTACTTC CASSVVGGRDIQYF
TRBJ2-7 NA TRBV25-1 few TGTGCCAGCAGTGACGACACCGGGACAGAGCAGTACTTC CASSDDTGTEQYF
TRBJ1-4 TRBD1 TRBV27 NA TGTGCCAGCAGTTCACGGACAGGGAACGAAAAACTGTTTTTT CASSSRTGNEKLFF
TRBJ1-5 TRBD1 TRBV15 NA TGTGCCACCAGCACCGGACAGGGTCAGCCCCAGCATTTT CATSTGQGQPQHF
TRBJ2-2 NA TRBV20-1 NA TGCAGTGCTAGTCCGGGTCGGAACACCGGGGAGCTGTTTTTT CSASPGRNTGELFF
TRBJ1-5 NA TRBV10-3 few TGTGCCATCAGTGAAGCCTATGGTAGTCAGCCCCAGCATTTT CAISEAYGSQPQHF
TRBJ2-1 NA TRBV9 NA TGTGCCAGCAGCCCCGGGAGTAATGAGCAGTTCTTC CASSPGSNEQFF
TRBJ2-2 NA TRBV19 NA TGTGCCAGTAGTTCCGGGACTCACAACACCGGGGAGCTGTTTTTT CASSSGTHNTGELFF
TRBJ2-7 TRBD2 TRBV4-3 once TGCGCCAGCAGCCAAAACCCATTAACTAGCGGGAGTGCGTCCTACGAGCAGTACTTC CASSQNPLTSGSASYEQYF
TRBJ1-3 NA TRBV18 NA TGTGCCAGCTCCGGACTCCTCTCTGGAAACACCATATATTTT CASSGLLSGNTIYF
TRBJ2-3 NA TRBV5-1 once TGCGCCAGCAGCTCGAGAGGGGGAGATAGAGATACGCAGTATTTT CASSSRGGDRDTQYF
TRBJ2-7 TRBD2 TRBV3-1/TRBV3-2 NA TGTGCCAGCAGCTCACGGACTAGCGGGGGTACCTACGAGCAGTACTTC CASSSRTSGGTYEQYF
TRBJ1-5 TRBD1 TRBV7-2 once TGTGCCAGCAGCTTAGCTTTGGGACAGGGAGGTCAGCCCCAGCATTTT CASSLALGQGGQPQHF
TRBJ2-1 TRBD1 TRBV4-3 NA TGCGCCACCGGGACAGGGATAAATGAGCAGTTCTTC CATGTGINEQFF
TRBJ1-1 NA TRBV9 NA TGTGCCAGCAGCCTTAGTCAGGGTGTCACTGAAGCTTTCTTT CASSLSQGVTEAFF
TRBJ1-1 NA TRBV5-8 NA TGTGCCAGCAGCTTGGTCCCGGGAGGTACTGAAGCTTTCTTT CASSLVPGGTEAFF
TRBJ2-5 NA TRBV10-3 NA TGTGCCATCAGGGGTGAATCACAGGGTGGACAACGAGAGACCCAGTACTTC CAIRGESQGGQRETQYF
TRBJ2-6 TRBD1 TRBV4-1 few TGCGCCAGCCACCAGGGGGCAGCCTTTGGGGCCAACGTCCTGACTTTC CASHQGAAFGANVLTF
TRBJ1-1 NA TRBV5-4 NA TGTGCCAGCACAAACAGGGTTAATACTGAAGCTTTCTTT CASTNRVNTEAFF
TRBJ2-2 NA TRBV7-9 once TGTGCCAGCACCCGCCGAGTGAACACCGGGGAGCTGTTTTTT CASTRRVNTGELFF
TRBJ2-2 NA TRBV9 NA TGTGCCAGCAGCGTAGGGGGGGGCCCCACCGGGGAGCTGTTTTTT CASSVGGGPTGELFF
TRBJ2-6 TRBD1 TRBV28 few TGTGCCAGCAGCGGGACAGCTGGGGCCAACGTCCTGACTTTC CASSGTAGANVLTF
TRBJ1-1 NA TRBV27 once TGTGCCAGCAGTATGGGGCAGACTGAAGCTTTCTTT CASSMGQTEAFF